The present entry profiles one T cell receptor beta chain with its context. Its antigen is not identified. The sample originates from a study of beta chain features in type 1 diabetes. Looking at the study overall: Examined across all samples were some 110 million sorted cells. Study-wide results and limits: The naive, central memory and Treg TCRB repertoires of patients appeared to be more similar to one another than those of healthy donors. In all four CD4+ subsets, TCRB CDR3 length was significantly, moderately reduced in type 1 diabetes.

Every donor provided one heparinised blood draw, which averaged about 116 mL. V was trimmed by 4 bases and J by 5 bases, leaving 7 bases between them. Germline CDR1 and CDR2: SGHDT and YYEEEE. This CDR3 has 12 residues. The investigators reverse transcribed all of the isolated RNA, so they sequenced expressed TCRB transcripts. The protocol was immunoSEQ multiplex PCR, while the TCRdb copy is restricted to in-frame clones and leaves out a portion. Here the sample spans hundreds of thousands of clones, less than 9.5% being singletons. J is TRBJ2-1 and V is TRBV5-6; no definite D call. The receptor comes from a woman under 30 in good health. Sequencing was carried out using central memory CD4+ T cells from blood. The CDR3 here is CASSLTHNEQFF. CDR3 coding DNA: TGTGCCAGCAGCCTGACCCACAATGAGCAGTTCTTC.